The source of this T cell receptor (beta chain) is a study of blood T cell repertoires in COVID-19. Study in general: PBMCs, B-cell-depleted T cells, or T cells provided the cDNA or gDNA that made up the material.

Authors' analysis steps: Using reference gene primer amplification, nucleated cell counts were estimated. Sequencing used immunoSEQ multiplex PCR; TCRdb keeps in-frame clones, though not all of them. Clonal size and the V and J genes are those of that table, whereas D and trimming came from the DNA. The repertoire consists of about 230,000 clones, with around 83% occurring once and the leading ten covering approximately 5.4%. The sequence was obtained from a man older than 75 with acute or convalescent COVID-19. The sample consisted of peripheral blood.

CDR3 loop: CASGSNQPQHF. CDR3 coding DNA: TGTGCCAGCGGCAGCAATCAGCCCCAGCATTTT. This sequence joins TRBV6-6 and TRBJ1-5; the D is unclear. V was cut by 8 bases and J by 1 base, with 3 bases left in between. CDR3 length: 11 amino acids. In germline, CDR1 is MNHNY, CDR2 SVGAGI (reference sequence).